This TCR beta chain was retrieved from a study of PD-L1 blockade in urothelial cancer. This CDR3 region has 14 residues. J was trimmed by 2 bases and V by 4 bases; bases with no gene match: 3. CDR1 SGDLS and CDR2 YYNGEE come from the germline V gene. Time point described: pretreatment peripheral blood. The repertoire was sequenced with immunoSEQ multiplex PCR; TCRdb's copy has only in-frame clones and lacks some. Of around 50,000 clones in the sample, roughly 80% were seen once. This clonotype originated in a man aged 45-60 years with urothelial cancer. Specimen: PBMCs, collected around atezolizumab (anti-PD-L1) treatment. The J gene is TRBJ2-1, the V gene TRBV9, with 7 bases matching TRBD2. The chain's CDR3 is CASSSGTTYNEQFF. The CDR3 nucleotides read TGTGCCAGCAGCTCCGGGACTACCTACAATGAGCAGTTCTTC.